This TCR beta chain was retrieved from a study of cytomegalovirus exposure and HLA in healthy donors. The PCR ran on 60 Vbeta and 13 Jbeta primers. Sequenced by immunoSEQ multiplex PCR; TCRdb stores in-frame clones only, minus some. The sample shows over 150,000 clones, roughly three quarters of them seen only once. The germline V gene has CDR1 SEHNR and CDR2 FQNEAQ (reference sequence). V gave up 1 base and J gave up 5 bases, with 12 bases separating them. CDR3 length: 14 residues. This sequence originates from a man between 18 and 29 years old in good health and CMV-seropositive. J is TRBJ2-7 and V is TRBV7-9; the D gene is possibly TRBD2 (6 bases). The sample consisted of PBMCs. DNA of the CDR3: TGTGCCAGCAGCTTAGAAGAACTAGCCAACGAGCAGTACTTC. Its protein product is CASSLEELANEQYF.